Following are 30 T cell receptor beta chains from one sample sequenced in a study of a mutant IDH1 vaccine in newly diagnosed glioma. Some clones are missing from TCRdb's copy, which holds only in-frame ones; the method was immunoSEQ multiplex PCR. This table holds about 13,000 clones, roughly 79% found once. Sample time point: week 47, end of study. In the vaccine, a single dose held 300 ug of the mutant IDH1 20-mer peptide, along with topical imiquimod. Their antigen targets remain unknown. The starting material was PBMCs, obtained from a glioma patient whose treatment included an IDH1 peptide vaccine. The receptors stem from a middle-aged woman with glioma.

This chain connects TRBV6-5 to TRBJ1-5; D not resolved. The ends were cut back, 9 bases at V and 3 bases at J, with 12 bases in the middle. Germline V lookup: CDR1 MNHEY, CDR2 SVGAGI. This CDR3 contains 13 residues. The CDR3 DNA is TGTGCCAGTTCTTCGCGTCCCAATCAGCCCCAGCATTTT. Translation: CASSSRPNQPQHF.

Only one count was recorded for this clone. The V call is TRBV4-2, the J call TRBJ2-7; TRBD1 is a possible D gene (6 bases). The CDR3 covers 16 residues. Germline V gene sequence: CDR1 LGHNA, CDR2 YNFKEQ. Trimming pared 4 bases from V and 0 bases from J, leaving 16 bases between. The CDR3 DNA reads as TGTGCCAGCAGCCCCCAGGACAGACCGACCTCCTACGAGCAGTACTTC. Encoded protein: CASSPQDRPTSYEQYF.

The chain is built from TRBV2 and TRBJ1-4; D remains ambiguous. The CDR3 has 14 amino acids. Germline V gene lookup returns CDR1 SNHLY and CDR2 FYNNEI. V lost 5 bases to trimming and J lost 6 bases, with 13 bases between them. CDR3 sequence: CASSSLENYEKLFF. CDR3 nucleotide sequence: TGTGCCAGCAGTAGCTTGGAGAATTATGAAAAACTGTTTTTT.

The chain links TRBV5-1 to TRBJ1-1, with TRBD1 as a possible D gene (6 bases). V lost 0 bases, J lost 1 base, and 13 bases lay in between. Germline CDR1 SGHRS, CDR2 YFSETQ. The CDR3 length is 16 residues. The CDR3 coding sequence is TGCGCCAGCAGCTTGGAGCCAGGGGCGGGGAACACTGAAGCTTTCTTT. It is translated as CASSLEPGAGNTEAFF.

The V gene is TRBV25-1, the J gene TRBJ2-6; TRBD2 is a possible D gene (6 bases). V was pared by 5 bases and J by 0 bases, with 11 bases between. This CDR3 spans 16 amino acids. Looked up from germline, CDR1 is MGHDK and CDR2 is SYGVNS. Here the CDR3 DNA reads TGTGCCAGCAGTCGGCTGGGGGGCTCTGGGGCCAACGTCCTGACTTTC. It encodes CASSRLGGSGANVLTF.

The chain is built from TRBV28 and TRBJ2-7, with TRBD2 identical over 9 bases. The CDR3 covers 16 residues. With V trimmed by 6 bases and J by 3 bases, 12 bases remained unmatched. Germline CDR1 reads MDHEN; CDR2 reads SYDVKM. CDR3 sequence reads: CASSPILAGDYYEQYF. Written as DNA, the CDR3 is TGTGCCAGCAGCCCAATATTAGCGGGAGATTACTACGAGCAGTACTTC. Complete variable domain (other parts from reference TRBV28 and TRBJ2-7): DVKVTQSSRYLVKRTGEKVFLECVQDMDHENMFWYRQDPGLGLRLIYFSYDVKMKEKGDIPEGYSVSREKKERFSLILESASTNQTSMYLCASSPILAGDYYEQYFGPGTRLTVT.

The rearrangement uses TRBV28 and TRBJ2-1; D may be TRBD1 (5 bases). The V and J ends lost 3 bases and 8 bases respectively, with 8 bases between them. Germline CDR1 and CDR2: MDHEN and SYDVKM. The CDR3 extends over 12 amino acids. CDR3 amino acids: CASSFKGYEQFF. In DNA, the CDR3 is TGTGCCAGCAGTTTTAAGGGGTATGAGCAGTTCTTC.

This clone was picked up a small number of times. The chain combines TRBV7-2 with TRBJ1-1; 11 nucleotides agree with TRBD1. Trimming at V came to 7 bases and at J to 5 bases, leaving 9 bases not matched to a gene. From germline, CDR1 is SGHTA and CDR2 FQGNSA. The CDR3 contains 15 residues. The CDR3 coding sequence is TGTGCCAGCACCTTGGGGGGGACAGGGGGGACTGAAGCTTTCTTT. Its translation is CASTLGGTGGTEAFF. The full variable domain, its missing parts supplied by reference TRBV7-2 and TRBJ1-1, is GAGVSQSPSNKVTEKGKDVELRCDPISGHTALYWYRQSLGQGLEFLIYFQGNSAPDKSGLPSDRFSAERTGGSVSTLTIQRTQQEDSAVYLCASTLGGTGGTEAFFGQGTRLTVV.

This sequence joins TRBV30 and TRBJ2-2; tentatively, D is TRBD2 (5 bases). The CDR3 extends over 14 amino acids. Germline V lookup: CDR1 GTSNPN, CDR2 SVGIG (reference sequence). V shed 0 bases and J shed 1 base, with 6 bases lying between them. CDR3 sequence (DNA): TGTGCCTGGAGTGTAGGAGGGAACACCGGGGAGCTGTTTTTT. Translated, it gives CAWSVGGNTGELFF.

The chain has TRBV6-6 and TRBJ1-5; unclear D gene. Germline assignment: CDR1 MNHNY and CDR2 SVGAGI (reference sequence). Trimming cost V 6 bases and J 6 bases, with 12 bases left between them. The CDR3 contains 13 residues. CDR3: CASSPPSSQPQHF. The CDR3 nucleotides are TGTGCCAGCAGCCCCCCCAGTTCTCAGCCCCAGCATTTT.

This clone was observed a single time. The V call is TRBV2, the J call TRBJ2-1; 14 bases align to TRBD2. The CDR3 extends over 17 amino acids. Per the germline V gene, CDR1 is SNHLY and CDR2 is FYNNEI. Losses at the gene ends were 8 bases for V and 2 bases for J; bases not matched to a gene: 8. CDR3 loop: CASPRLAGGPTYNEQFF. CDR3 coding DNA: TGTGCCAGCCCGAGACTAGCGGGGGGGCCGACCTACAATGAGCAGTTCTTC.

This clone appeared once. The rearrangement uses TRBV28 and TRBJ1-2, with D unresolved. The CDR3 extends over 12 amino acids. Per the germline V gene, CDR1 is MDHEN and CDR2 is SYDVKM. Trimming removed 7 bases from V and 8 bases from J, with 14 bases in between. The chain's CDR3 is CASTSLREGYTF. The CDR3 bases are TGTGCCAGCACCTCACTTAGGGAGGGCTACACCTTC.

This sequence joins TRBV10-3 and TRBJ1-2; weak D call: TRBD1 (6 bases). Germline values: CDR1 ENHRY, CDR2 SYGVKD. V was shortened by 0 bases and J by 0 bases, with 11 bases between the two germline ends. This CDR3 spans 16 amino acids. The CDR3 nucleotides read TGTGCCATCAGTGAGTCGAGTAGGACAGCTAACTATGGCTACACCTTC. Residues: CAISESSRTANYGYTF.

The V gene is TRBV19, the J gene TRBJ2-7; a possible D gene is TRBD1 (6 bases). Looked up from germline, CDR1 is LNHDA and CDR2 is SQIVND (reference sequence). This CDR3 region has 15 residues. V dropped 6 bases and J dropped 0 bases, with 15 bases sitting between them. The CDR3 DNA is TGTGCCAGTAGGGGGCCCGCCAGGGGCTCCTACGAGCAGTACTTC. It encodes CASRGPARGSYEQYF.

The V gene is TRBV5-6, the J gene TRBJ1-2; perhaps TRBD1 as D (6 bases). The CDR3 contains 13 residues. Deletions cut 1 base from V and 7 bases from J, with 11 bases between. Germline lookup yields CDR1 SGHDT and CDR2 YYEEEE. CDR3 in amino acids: CASSLPGAGGYTF. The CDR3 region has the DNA TGTGCCAGCAGCTTGCCGGGGGCGGGTGGCTACACCTTC.

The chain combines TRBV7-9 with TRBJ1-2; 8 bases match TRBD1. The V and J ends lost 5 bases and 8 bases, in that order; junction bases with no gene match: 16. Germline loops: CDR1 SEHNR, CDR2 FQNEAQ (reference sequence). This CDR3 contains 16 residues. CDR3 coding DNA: TGTGCCAGCAGCCCGGCCGACAGGGGAATGGGTAGAGGCTACACCTTC. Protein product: CASSPADRGMGRGYTF.

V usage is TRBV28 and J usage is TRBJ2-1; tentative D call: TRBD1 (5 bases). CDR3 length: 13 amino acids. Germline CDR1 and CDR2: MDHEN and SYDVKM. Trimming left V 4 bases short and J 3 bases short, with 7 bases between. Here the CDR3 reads CASSWGSYNEQFF. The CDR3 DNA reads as TGTGCCAGCAGTTGGGGCAGCTACAATGAGCAGTTCTTC.

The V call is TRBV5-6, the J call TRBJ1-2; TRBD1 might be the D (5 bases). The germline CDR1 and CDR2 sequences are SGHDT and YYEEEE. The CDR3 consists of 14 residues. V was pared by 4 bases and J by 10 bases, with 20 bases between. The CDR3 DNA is TGTGCCAGCAGCCTGACATCGGGACGCATGATCTACACCTTC. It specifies CASSLTSGRMIYTF.

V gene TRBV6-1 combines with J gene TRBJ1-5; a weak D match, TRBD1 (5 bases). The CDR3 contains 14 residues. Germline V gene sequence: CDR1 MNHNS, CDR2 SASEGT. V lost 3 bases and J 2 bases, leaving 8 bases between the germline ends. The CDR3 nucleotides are TGTGCCAGCAGTGAGTTAGGGGGCAATCAGCCCCAGCATTTT. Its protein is CASSELGGNQPQHF.

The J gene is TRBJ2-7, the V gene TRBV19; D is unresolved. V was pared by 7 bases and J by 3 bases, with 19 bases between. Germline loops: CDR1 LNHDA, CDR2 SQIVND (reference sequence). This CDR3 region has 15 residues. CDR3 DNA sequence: TGTGCCAGTACCCCCCGCCACTCACTCTTCTACGAGCAGTACTTC. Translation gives CASTPRHSLFYEQYF. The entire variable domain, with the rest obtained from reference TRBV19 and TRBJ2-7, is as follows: DGGITQSPKYLFRKEGQNVTLSCEQNLNHDAMYWYRQDPGQGLRLIYYSQIVNDFQKGDIAEGYSVSREKKESFPLTVTSAQKNPTAFYLCASTPRHSLFYEQYFGPGTRLTVT.

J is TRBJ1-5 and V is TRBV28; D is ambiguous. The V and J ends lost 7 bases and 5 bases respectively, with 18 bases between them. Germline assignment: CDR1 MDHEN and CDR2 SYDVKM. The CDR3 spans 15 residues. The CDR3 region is CASTPLRDRDQPQHF. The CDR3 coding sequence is TGTGCCAGCACGCCCCTCCGGGATCGAGATCAGCCCCAGCATTTT.

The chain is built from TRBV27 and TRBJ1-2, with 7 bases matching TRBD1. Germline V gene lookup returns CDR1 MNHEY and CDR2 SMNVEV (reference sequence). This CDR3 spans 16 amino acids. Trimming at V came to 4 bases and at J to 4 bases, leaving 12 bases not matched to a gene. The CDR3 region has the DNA TGTGCCAGCAGTTCGGCGAGGCAGGGGGTGTTCTATGGCTACACCTTC. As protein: CASSSARQGVFYGYTF.

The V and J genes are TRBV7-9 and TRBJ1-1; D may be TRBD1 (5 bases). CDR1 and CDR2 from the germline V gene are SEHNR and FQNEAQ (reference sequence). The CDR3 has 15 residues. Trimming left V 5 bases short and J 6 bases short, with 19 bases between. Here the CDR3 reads CASSLLWGGAPEAFF. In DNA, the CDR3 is TGTGCCAGCAGCCTCCTCTGGGGAGGGGCTCCTGAAGCTTTCTTT.

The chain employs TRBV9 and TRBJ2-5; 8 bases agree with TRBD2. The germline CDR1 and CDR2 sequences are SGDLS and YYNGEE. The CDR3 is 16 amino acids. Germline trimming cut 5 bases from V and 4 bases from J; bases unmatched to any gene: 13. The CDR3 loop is CASSETRGGLAETQYF. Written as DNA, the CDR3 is TGTGCCAGCAGTGAAACACGGGGGGGCCTTGCAGAGACCCAGTACTTC.

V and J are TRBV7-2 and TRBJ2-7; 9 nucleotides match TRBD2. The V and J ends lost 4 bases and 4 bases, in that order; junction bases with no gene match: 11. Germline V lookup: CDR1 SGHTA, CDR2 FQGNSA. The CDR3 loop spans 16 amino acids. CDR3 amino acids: CASSSYDSGGWYEQYF. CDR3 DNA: TGTGCCAGCAGCTCTTATGACAGCGGGGGGTGGTACGAGCAGTACTTC.

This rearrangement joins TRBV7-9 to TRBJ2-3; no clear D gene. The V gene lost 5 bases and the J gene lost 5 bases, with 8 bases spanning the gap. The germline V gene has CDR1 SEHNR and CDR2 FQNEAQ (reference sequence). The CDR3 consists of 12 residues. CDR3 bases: TGTGCCAGCAGCCCAGTCAGAGATACGCAGTATTTT. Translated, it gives CASSPVRDTQYF.

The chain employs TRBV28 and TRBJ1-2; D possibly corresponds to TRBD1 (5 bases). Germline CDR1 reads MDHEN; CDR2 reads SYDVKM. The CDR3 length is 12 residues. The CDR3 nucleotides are TGTGGGACTGGGGGAAACAACTATGGCTACACCTTC. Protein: CGTGGNNYGYTF.

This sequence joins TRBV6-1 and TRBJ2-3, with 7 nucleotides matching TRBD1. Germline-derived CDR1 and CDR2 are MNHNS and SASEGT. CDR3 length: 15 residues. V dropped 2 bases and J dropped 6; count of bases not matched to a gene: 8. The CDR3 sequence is CASSELTGSSDTQYF. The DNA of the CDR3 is TGTGCCAGCAGTGAACTGACAGGGAGTTCTGATACGCAGTATTTT.

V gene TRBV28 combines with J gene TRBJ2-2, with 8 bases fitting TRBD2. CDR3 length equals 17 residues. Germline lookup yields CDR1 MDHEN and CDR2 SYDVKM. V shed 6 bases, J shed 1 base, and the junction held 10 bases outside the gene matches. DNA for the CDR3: TGTGCCAGCAGCCCACGGGGGGGCGGGGGGAACACCGGGGAGCTGTTTTTT. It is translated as CASSPRGGGGNTGELFF.

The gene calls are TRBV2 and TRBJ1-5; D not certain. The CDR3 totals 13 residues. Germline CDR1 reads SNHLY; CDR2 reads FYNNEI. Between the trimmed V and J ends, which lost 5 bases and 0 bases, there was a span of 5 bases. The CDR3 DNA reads TGTGCCAGCAGTCGGTCTAGCAATCAGCCCCAGCATTTT. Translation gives CASSRSSNQPQHF.